This T cell receptor (beta chain) was recovered during a study of T cell responses to AZD1222 COVID-19 vaccine. Study observations and caveats: An increase in Spike-specific TCR breadth and depth was observed after two AZD1222 doses.

The CDR3 extends over 14 amino acids. Germline V gives CDR1 SGHVS, CDR2 FNYEAQ. Trimming stripped 5 bases from V and 5 bases from J, with 15 bases between. Repertoires were generated with immunoSEQ multiplex PCR, while TCRdb's copy carries only in-frame clones and drops some. The profile shows about 94,000 clones, less than 85% of them singletons. A note on this clone: The target antigen is unknown.

The receptor was isolated from an adult who received the AZD1222 COVID-19 vaccine. The sequencing here drew on peripheral blood, taken 28 days after the second AZD1222 dose. The genes are TRBV7-6 and TRBJ2-5; no definite D call. CDR3 nucleotides: TGTGCCAGCAGCCTAGGGTATAATAAGGAGACCCAGTACTTC. The encoded protein is CASSLGYNKETQYF.